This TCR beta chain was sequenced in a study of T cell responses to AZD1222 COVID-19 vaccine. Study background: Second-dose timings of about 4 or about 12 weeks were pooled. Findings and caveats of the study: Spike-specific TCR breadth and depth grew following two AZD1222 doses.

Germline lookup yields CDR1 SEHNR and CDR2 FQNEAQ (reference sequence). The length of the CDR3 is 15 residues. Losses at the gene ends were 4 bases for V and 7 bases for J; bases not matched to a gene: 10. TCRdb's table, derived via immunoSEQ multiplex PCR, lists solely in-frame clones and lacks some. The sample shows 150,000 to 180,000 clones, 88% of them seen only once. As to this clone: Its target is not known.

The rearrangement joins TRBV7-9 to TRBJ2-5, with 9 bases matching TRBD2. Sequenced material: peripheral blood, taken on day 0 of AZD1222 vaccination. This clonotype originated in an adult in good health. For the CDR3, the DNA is TGTGCCAGCAGCTCAAGCGGAGCGGGGGGTGTGACCCAGTACTTC. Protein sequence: CASSSSGAGGVTQYF. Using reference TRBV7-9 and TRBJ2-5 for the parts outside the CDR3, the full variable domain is DTGVSQNPRHKITKRGQNVTFRCDPISEHNRLYWYRQTLGQGPEFLTYFQNEAQLEKSRLLSDRFSAERPKGSFSTLEIQRTEQGDSAMYLCASSSSGAGGVTQYFGPGTRLLVL.